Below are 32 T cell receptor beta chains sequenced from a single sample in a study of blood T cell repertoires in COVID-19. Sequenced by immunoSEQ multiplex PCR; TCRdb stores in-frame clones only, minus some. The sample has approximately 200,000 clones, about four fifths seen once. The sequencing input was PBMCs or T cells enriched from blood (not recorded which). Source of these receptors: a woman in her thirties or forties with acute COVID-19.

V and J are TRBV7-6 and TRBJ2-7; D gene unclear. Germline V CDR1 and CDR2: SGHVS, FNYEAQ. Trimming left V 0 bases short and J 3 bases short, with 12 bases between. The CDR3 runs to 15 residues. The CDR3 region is CASSLADGAFYEQYF. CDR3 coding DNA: TGTGCCAGCAGCTTAGCCGACGGAGCTTTCTACGAGCAGTACTTC.

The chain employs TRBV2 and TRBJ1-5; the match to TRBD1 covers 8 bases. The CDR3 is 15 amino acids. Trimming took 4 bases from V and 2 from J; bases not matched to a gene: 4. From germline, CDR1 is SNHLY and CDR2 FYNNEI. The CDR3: CASSGQGNGNQPQHF. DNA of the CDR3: TGTGCCAGCAGTGGACAGGGGAATGGCAATCAGCCCCAGCATTTT.

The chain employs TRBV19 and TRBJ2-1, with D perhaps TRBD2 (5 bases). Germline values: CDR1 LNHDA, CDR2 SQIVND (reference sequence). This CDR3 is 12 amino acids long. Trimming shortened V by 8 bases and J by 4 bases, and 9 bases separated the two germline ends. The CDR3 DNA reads TGTGCCAGTCGGAGCGGATACAATGAGCAGTTCTTC. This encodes CASRSGYNEQFF.

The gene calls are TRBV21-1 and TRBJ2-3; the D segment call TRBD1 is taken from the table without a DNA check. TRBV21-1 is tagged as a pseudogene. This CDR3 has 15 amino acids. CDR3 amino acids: CASSKGGRPTDTQYF. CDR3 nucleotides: TGTGCCAGCAGCAAGGGTGGGCGCCCCACAGATACGCAGTATTTT.

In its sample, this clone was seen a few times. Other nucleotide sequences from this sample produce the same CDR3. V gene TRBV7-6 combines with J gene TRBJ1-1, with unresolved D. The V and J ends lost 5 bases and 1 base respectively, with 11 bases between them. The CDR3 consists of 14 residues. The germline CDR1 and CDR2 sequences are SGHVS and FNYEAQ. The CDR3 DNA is TGTGCCAGCAGCCCCGGTCTTGGGAACACTGAAGCTTTCTTT. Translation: CASSPGLGNTEAFF.

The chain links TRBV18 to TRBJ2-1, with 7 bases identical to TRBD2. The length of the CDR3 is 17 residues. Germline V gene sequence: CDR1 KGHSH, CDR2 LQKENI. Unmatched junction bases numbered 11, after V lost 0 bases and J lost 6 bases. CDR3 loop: CASSPPVGRQEFNEQFF. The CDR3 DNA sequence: TGTGCCAGCTCACCACCGGTCGGGAGGCAGGAATTCAATGAGCAGTTCTTC.

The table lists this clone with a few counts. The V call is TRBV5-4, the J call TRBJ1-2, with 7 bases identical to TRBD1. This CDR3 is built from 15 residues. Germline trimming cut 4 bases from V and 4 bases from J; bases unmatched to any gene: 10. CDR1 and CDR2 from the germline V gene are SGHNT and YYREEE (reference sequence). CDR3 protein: CASSVWTGVSYGYTF. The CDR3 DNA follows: TGTGCCAGCAGCGTATGGACAGGTGTGAGCTATGGCTACACCTTC.

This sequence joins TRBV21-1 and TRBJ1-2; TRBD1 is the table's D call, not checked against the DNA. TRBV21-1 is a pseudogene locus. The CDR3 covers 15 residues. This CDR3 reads CASSIGTGGGYGYTF. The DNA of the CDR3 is TGTGCCAGCAGCATAGGGACAGGGGGCGGCTATGGCTACACCTTC.

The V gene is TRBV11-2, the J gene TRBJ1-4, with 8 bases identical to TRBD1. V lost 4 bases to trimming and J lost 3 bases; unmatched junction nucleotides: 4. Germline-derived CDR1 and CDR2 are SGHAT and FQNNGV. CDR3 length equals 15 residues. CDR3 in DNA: TGTGCCAGCAGCTCCTGGGGACAGGCTAATGAAAAACTGTTTTTT. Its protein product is CASSSWGQANEKLFF.

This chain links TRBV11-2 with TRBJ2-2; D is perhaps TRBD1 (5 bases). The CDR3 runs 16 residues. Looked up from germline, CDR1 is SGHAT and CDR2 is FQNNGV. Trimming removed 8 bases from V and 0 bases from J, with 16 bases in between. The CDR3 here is CASATGVRANTGELFF. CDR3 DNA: TGTGCCAGCGCCACTGGCGTCAGGGCGAACACCGGGGAGCTGTTTTTT.

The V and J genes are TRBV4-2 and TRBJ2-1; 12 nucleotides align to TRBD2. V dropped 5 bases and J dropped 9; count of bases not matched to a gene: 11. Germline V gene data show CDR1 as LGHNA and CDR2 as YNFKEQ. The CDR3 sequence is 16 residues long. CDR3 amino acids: CASSSSALAGGAEQFF. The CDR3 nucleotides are TGTGCCAGCAGCTCCTCGGCGCTAGCGGGGGGGGCTGAGCAGTTCTTC.

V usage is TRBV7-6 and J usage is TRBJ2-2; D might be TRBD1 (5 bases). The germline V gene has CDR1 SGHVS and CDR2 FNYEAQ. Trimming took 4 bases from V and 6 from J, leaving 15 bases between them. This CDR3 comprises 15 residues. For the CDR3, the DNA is TGTGCCAGCAGCTCGCGCCTCCCAGGGTCCGGGGAGCTGTTTTTT. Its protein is CASSSRLPGSGELFF.

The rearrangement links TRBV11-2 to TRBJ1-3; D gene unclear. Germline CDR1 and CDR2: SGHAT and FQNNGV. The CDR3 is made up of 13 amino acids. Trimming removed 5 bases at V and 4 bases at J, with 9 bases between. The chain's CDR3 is CASSLGPGNTIYF. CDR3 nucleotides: TGTGCCAGCAGCCTAGGGCCCGGAAACACCATATATTTT.

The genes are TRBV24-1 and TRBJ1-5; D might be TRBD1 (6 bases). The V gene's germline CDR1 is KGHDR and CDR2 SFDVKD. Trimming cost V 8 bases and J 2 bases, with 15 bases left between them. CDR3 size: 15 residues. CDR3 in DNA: TGTGCCACCACGGGCCGCTCAGGGGGCAATCAGCCCCAGCATTTT. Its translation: CATTGRSGGNQPQHF.

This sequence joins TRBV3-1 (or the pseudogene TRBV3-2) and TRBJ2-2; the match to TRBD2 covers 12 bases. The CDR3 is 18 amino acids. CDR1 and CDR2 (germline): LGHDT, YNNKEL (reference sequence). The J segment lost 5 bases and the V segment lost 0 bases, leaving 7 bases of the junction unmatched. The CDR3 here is CASSQEPSGGERTGELFF. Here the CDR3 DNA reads TGTGCCAGCAGCCAAGAACCTAGCGGGGGGGAGCGGACCGGGGAGCTGTTTTTT.

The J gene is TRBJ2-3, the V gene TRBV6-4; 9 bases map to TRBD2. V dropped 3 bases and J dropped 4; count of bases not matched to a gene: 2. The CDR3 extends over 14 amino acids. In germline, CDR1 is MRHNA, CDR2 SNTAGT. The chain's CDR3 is CASSDLAGADTQYF. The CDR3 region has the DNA TGTGCCAGCAGTGATTTAGCGGGAGCAGATACGCAGTATTTT.

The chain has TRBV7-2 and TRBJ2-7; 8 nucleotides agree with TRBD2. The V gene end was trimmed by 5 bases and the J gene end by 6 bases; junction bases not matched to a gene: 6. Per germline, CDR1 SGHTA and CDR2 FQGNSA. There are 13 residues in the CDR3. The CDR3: CASSPVAGFEQYF. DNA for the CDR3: TGTGCCAGCAGCCCGGTAGCGGGGTTCGAGCAGTACTTC.

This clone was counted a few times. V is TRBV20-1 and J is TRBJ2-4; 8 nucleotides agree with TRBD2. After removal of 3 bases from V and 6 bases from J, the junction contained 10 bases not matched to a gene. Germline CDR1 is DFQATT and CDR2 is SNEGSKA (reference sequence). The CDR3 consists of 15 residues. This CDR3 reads CSASSPGLVRNIQYF. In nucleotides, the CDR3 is TGCAGTGCTAGTTCTCCGGGACTAGTAAGAAACATTCAGTACTTC.

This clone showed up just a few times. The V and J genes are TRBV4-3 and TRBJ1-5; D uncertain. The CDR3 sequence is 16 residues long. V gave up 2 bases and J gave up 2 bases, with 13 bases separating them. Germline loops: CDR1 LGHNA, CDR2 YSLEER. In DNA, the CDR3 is TGCGCCAGCAGCCAATCGCCGCCCGGGGGCAATCAGCCCCAGCATTTT. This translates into CASSQSPPGGNQPQHF.

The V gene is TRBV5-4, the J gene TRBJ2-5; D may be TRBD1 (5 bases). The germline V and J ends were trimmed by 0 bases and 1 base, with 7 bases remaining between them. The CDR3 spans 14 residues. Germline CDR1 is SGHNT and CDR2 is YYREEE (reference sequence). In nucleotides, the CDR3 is TGTGCCAGCAGCTTGGCGCAGGGCCAAGAGACCCAGTACTTC. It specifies CASSLAQGQETQYF.

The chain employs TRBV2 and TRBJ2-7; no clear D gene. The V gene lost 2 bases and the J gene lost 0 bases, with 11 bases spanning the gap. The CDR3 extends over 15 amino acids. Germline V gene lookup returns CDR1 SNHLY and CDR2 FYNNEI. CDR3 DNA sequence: TGTGCCAGCAGTGAACTCCCGGGTAGCTCCTACGAGCAGTACTTC. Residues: CASSELPGSSYEQYF.

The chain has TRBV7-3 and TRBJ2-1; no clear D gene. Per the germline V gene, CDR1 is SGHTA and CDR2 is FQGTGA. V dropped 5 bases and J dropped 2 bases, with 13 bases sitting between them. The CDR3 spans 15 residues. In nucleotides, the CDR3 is TGTGCCAGCAGCATCTCTAGTGCCCCCTACAATGAGCAGTTCTTC. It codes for CASSISSAPYNEQFF.

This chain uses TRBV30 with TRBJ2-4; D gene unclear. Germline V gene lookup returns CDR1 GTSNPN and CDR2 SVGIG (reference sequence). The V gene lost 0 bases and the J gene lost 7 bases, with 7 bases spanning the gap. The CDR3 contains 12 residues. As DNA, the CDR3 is TGTGCCTGGAGTGTTGACGGGAACATTCAGTACTTC. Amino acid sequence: CAWSVDGNIQYF.

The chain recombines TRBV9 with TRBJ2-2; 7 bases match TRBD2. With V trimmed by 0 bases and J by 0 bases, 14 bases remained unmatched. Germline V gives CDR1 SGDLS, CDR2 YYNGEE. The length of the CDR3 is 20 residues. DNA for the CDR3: TGTGCCAGCAGCGTAGGGGGTAGCGGGCTTCGGAACACGAACACCGGGGAGCTGTTTTTT. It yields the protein CASSVGGSGLRNTNTGELFF.

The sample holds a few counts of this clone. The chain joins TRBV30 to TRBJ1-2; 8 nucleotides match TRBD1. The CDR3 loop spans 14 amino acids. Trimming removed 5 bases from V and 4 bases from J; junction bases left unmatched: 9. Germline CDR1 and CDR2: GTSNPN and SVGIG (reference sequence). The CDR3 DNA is TGTGCCTGGGTCAGGACAGGGAGGTTCTATGGCTACACCTTC. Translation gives CAWVRTGRFYGYTF.

The CDR3 DNA follows: TGTGCCAGCAGCCCGAGGTCCCATAGCTCCTACGAGCAGTACTTC. Protein: CASSPRSHSSYEQYF. The chain is built from TRBV4-2 and TRBJ2-7; no clear D. The V gene's germline CDR1 is LGHNA and CDR2 YNFKEQ. This CDR3 comprises 15 residues. Trimming removed 4 bases at V and 0 bases at J, with 13 bases between.

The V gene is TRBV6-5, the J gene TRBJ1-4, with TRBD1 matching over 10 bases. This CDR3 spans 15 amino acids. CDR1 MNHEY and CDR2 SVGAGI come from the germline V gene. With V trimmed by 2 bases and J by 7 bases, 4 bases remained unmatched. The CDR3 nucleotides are TGTGCCAGCAGTTACCGAGGGACAGGGGCTGAAAAACTGTTTTTT. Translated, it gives CASSYRGTGAEKLFF.

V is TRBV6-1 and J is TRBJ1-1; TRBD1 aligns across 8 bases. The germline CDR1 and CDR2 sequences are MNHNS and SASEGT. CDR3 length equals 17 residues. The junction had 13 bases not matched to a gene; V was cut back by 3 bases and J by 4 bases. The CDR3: CASSESTHTGGVTEAFF. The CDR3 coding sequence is TGTGCCAGCAGTGAGTCCACTCATACAGGGGGTGTCACTGAAGCTTTCTTT.

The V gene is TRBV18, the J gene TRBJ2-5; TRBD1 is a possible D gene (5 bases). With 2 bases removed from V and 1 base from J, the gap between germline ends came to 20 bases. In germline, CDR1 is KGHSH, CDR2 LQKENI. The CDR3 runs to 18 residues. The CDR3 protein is CASSPSGLTGVRQETQYF. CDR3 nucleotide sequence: TGTGCCAGCTCACCATCGGGTCTAACAGGAGTCCGCCAAGAGACCCAGTACTTC.

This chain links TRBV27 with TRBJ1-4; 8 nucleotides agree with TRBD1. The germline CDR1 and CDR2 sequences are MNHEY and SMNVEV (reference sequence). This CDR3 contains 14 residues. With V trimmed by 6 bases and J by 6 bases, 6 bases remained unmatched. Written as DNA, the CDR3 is TGTGCCAGCAGGCGGACAGGGACTTATGAAAAACTGTTTTTT. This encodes CASRRTGTYEKLFF. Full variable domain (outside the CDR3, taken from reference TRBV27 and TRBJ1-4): EAQVTQNPRYLITVTGKKLTVTCSQNMNHEYMSWYRQDPGLGLRQIYYSMNVEVTDKGDVPEGYKVSRKEKRNFPLILESPSPNQTSLYFCASRRTGTYEKLFFGSGTQLSVL.

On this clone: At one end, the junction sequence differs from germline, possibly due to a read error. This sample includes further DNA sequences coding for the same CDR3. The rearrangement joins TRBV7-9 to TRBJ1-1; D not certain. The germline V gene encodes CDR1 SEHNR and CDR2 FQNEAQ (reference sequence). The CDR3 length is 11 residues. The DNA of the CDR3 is TGTGCCAGCAGTTTAGCACTGGAAGCTTTCTTT. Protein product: CASSLALEAFF.

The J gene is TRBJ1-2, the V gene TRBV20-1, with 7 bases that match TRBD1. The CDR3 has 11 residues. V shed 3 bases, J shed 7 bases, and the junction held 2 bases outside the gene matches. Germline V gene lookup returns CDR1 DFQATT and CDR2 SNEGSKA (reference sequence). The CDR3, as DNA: TGCAGTGCTAGTCCAGGGGGTGGCTACACCTTC. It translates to CSASPGGGYTF.